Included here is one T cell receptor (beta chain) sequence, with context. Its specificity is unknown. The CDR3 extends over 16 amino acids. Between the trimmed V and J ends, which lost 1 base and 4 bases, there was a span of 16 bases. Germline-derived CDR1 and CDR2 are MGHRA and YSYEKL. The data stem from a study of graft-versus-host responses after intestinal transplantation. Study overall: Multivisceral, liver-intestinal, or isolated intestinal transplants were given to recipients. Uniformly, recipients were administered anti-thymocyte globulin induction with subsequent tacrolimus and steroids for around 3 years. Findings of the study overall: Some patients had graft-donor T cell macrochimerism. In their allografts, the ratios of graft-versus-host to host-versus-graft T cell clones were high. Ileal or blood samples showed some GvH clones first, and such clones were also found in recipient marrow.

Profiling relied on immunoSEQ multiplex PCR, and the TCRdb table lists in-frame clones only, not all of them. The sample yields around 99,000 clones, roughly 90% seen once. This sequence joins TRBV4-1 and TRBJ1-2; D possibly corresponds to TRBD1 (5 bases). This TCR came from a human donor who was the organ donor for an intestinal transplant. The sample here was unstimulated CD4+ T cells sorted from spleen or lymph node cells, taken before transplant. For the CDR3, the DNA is TGCGCCAGCAGCCAAGGGGACTCCGGGGTTAGCTATGGCTACACCTTC. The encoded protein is CASSQGDSGVSYGYTF.